These T cell receptor beta chains were read from a single sample in a study of blood T cell repertoires in COVID-19. Sequencing was performed with immunoSEQ multiplex PCR; in TCRdb, only in-frame clones are kept and a portion is missing. This table has about 310,000 clones, 87% appearing once. The sample was peripheral blood. These receptors originate from a man aged 18 to 30 with active or convalescent COVID-19. The CDR3 runs from the conserved cysteine through the conserved F or W. A D gene is named only where the DNA matches it firmly. Clone size is stated in some rows and not others, as once, few, many or a class when expanded.

D gene	J gene	V gene	clone size	CDR3 protein	CDR3 DNA
TRBD1	TRBJ2-2	TRBV4-1	NA	CASSRALTGVVNTGELFF	TGCGCCAGCAGCCGGGCGTTAACAGGGGTAGTGAACACCGGGGAGCTGTTTTTT
TRBD2	TRBJ2-3	TRBV5-1	NA	CASSLGDYAGTQYF	TGCGCCAGCAGCTTGGGGGACTATGCAGGTACGCAGTATTTT
NA	TRBJ2-7	TRBV5-5	NA	CASSLAGVGGISYEQYF	TGTGCCAGCAGCTTGGCCGGAGTTGGCGGGATCTCCTACGAGCAGTACTTC
TRBD1	TRBJ1-2	TRBV6-5	NA	CASSYADRGIYGYTF	TGTGCCAGCAGTTACGCGGACAGGGGGATCTATGGCTACACCTTC
TRBD1	TRBJ2-5	TRBV28	NA	CASSSQGTPETQYF	TGTGCCAGCAGTTCACAGGGGACGCCGGAGACCCAGTACTTC
TRBD1	TRBJ1-2	TRBV6-6	NA	CASSSGTANYGYTF	TGTGCCAGCAGCTCCGGGACAGCAAATTATGGCTACACCTTC
TRBD1	TRBJ2-7	TRBV19	NA	CASSIGGTAYEQYF	TGTGCCAGTAGTATAGGAGGGACAGCCTACGAGCAGTACTTC
TRBD2	TRBJ2-5	TRBV28	NA	CASSLALPGGYQETQYF	TGTGCCAGCAGTTTAGCATTGCCGGGAGGCTACCAAGAGACCCAGTACTTC
TRBD2	TRBJ2-1	TRBV3-1/TRBV3-2	NA	CASSQDGIRAGGFNEQFF	TGTGCCAGCAGCCAAGATGGTATACGAGCGGGGGGTTTCAATGAGCAGTTCTTC
TRBD2	TRBJ2-1	TRBV5-3	once	CARSLRTGTSGVNEQFF	TGTGCCAGAAGCCTTCGGACCGGGACTAGCGGGGTCAATGAGCAGTTCTTC
NA	TRBJ2-2	TRBV5-1	NA	CASSLWGEQDGELFF	TGCGCCAGCAGCTTGTGGGGGGAACAGGACGGGGAGCTGTTTTTT
NA	TRBJ1-4	TRBV6-5	NA	CASSYSRQASNEKLFF	TGTGCCAGCAGTTACTCCCGACAGGCATCTAATGAAAAACTGTTTTTT
NA	TRBJ1-2	TRBV2	NA	CASSRGLELNYGYTF	TGTGCCAGCAGTCGGGGTCTGGAACTTAACTATGGCTACACCTTC
NA	TRBJ2-7	TRBV5-4	once	CASSAGRRYEQYF	TGTGCCAGCAGCGCGGGGCGGAGATACGAGCAGTACTTC
TRBD2	TRBJ2-1	TRBV20-1	few	CSASRGGNEQFF	TGCAGTGCTAGTCGCGGGGGCAATGAGCAGTTCTTC
NA	TRBJ1-5	TRBV19	NA	CASSIDYRERGQPQHF	TGTGCCAGTAGTATAGATTACAGGGAGCGAGGCCAGCCCCAGCATTTT
TRBD2	TRBJ2-1	TRBV5-1	few	CASSLTSGGIAYNEQFF	TGCGCCAGCAGCTTGACTAGCGGGGGGATTGCCTACAATGAGCAGTTCTTC
TRBD2	TRBJ2-3	TRBV14	NA	CASSQDRLAGTDTQYF	TGTGCCAGCAGCCAAGACAGGCTAGCGGGAACAGATACGCAGTATTTT
TRBD2	TRBJ2-1	TRBV28	NA	CASRVAGGGNNEQFF	TGTGCCAGCAGAGTAGCGGGAGGGGGGAACAATGAGCAGTTCTTC
NA	TRBJ1-4	TRBV4-1	NA	CASSQRQDSNEKLFF	TGCGCCAGCAGCCAGCGACAGGACTCTAATGAAAAACTGTTTTTT
NA	TRBJ2-5	TRBV24-1	NA	CATSDLPGSLSAQETQYF	TGTGCCACCAGTGATTTGCCCGGGAGTCTTAGCGCACAAGAGACCCAGTACTTC
NA	TRBJ1-1	TRBV14	NA	CASSAPGGGRMNTEAFF	TGTGCCAGCAGCGCGCCCGGGGGAGGGAGGATGAACACTGAAGCTTTCTTT
TRBD1	TRBJ1-2	TRBV3-1/TRBV3-2	NA	CASSQGQDYGYTF	TGTGCCAGCAGCCAGGGACAGGATTATGGCTACACCTTC
TRBD1	TRBJ1-2	TRBV18	NA	CASSPRDRNYGYTF	TGTGCCAGCTCGCCCCGGGACAGGAACTATGGCTACACCTTC
TRBD1	TRBJ2-7	TRBV24-1	NA	CATSDSGTGFSYEQYF	TGTGCCACCAGTGATTCCGGGACAGGCTTCTCCTACGAGCAGTACTTC
TRBD2	TRBJ2-1	TRBV7-2	NA	CASTLMGTSGAPEQFF	TGTGCCAGCACCCTTATGGGGACTAGCGGGGCACCCGAGCAGTTCTTC
TRBD2	TRBJ2-7	TRBV7-9	NA	CASRTAGSYEQYF	TGTGCCAGCCGAACAGCGGGATCCTACGAGCAGTACTTC
NA	TRBJ2-5	TRBV4-1	NA	CASNTGMYQETQYF	TGCGCCAGCAATACAGGAATGTACCAAGAGACCCAGTACTTC
TRBD1	TRBJ1-1	TRBV4-3	NA	CASSQTGAPLAFF	TGCGCCAGCAGCCAGACAGGGGCCCCCTTAGCTTTCTTT